Included here is one T cell receptor beta chain sequence, with context. No antigen is known for it. Per-base quality was not reported, and no clone a single base away is much larger than it. Donors were healthy HIV-negative adults with no recently reported acute infections or vaccinations. All donors were Caucasian adults living in Nashville, Tennessee, USA. In the unsorted samples, tens of millions of PBMCs were counted, and genomic DNA was extracted using the QIAamp DNA Blood Mini kit. After blood collection by leukapheresis, PBMCs were isolated using Ficoll-Histopaque density gradient centrifugation and then cryopreserved in the vapor phase of liquid nitrogen. Using the deep immunoSEQ assay, TCR CDR3 regions were amplified from genomic DNA by multiplex PCR. For each cell subset, the extracted genomic DNA was distributed evenly across all wells of several immunoSEQ 96-well plates, and each plate served as one replicate. For unsorted PBMC, 300 ng of genomic DNA, equivalent to around 33,000 T cell genomes, went into each replicate PCR. Genomic DNA from unsorted PBMC was sequenced over ten immunoSEQ deep assay plates. The purified libraries were quantified using a Qubit 3.0 fluorometer, sized with a Bioanalyzer 2100, and then quantified again using the KAPA Library Quantification kit. Every immunoSEQ 96-well plate was sequenced on a dedicated single-read 150-cycle Illumina NextSeq 550 flow cell. Regarding the original processing steps: Because only junctional sequences without quality scores were contained in the immunoSEQ output, filtering matching that applied to full-length reads could not be performed. Sequences were annotated with PyIR, a Python wrapper for IgBLAST v1.9, using IMGT germline references to assign V/J genes and CDR3. Reads were filtered out if the reads had weak V/J assignments (E-value above 1e-6), no CDR3, stop codons, out-of-frame junctions, or ambiguous translated residues. A V3J clonotype was defined by an identical inferred V gene, J gene, and CDR3 amino acid sequence. To compute the percentage overlap between repertoires, the number of shared unique clonotypes was divided by the size of the smaller repertoire. Richness of each repertoire was evaluated using RTK rarefaction, the Chao1 estimator, and Recon v2.1 estimates of unobserved clonotypes. Imported from immuneACCESS, the table was reduced by TCRdb to in-frame sequences with V and J called. These copies leave out some clones; in studies compared against another copy, an unresolved V gene accounts for under half, and the cause of the remainder is not known. V, J and clone size are those of that table, while D and trimming were read from the DNA. In all, the sample holds 450,000 to 600,000 clones, and less than 80% of those were seen once. Around 12% of the sample goes to the ten largest clones.

The entry originates in a study of shared clonotypes between healthy human individuals (TCRdb year 2020). Background on the whole study: The cohort included three men and a couple of women between 18 and 49 years of age. Libraries were prepared and TCR repertoires were sequenced by different laboratories using diverse techniques, in order to increase sequencing depth and limit assay-specific biases. Leukapheresis yielded between about 0.8 and 8.9 billion PBMCs per donor. To estimate repertoire size and how much clonotypes are shared between individuals, the study performed deep sequencing of blood TCR repertoires from roughly five healthy adults. Broad study findings and their caveats: Based on pairwise subsampling, the degree of clonotype sharing among donors was expected to be affected by sequencing depth. Because the study included a small number of donors, the genetic and exposure-history diversity represented was limited. Only blood was sampled, and tissue TCR repertoires likely differ from those in blood.

Relative to germline, V is missing 6 bases and J is missing 2 bases, with 5 bases of the junction outside any gene match. The germline V gene sets CDR1 to SGHRS and CDR2 to YFSETQ. The CDR3 goes from the cysteine to the phenylalanine over 13 residues. CDR3 DNA is the only sequence kept; it has 39 bases, read in frame from the first base. The chain is made from TRBV5-1 and TRBJ2-7, with 7 middle bases fitting TRBD1. The sequence derives from a woman aged 40 to 55 in good health. Some clones in this sample may be carry-over from other donors' samples. Sequencing used PBMCs. The CDR3 sequence is CASTGQFTYEQYF. The DNA reads TGCGCCAGCACGGGACAGTTCACCTACGAGCAGTACTTC.